Listed below are T cell receptor beta chains from one sample, sequenced in a study of T-cell memory formation after mild COVID-19. TCRdb fed the 5' RACE reads into MiXCR, producing one record per CDR3 protein. This sample yields about 110,000 distinct CDR3 sequences, of which around 12% are seen a single time; around 27% belongs to the top ten. Material for sequencing was PBMCs or a T cell subset sorted from them (not recorded which). The receptors stem from an adult woman who had mild COVID-19 (a few samples of this study predate the infection). Cell type and time point are not known. CDR3s include the opening cysteine and the closing phenylalanine or tryptophan. A D gene is named only where the DNA matches it firmly. Not every row has a clone size; where given, it reads once, few, many or a size class.

V gene,D gene,clone size,J gene,CDR3 DNA,CDR3 protein
TRBV5-1,NA,NA,TRBJ1-4,TGCGCCAGCAGCTGGACGGGTCTCGGTGAAAAACTGTTTTTT,CASSWTGLGEKLFF
TRBV7-6,NA,NA,TRBJ2-1,TGTGCCAGCAGCTTAGTGGAGAACGATGAGCAGTTCTTC,CASSLVENDEQFF
TRBV10-3,NA,many,TRBJ2-5,TGTGCCATCAGTGGGTTCCAGGGCATTGCGTCGAGTCCGGAGACCCAGTACTTC,CAISGFQGIASSPETQYF
TRBV4-1,NA,NA,TRBJ2-7,TGCGCCAGCAGCCAAGCCGCGGGGGGGACAGGTTCCTACGAGCAGTACTTC,CASSQAAGGTGSYEQYF
TRBV12-3/TRBV12-4,NA,NA,TRBJ2-5,TGTGCCAGCAGTGGCGGGACTGCAGAGACCCAGTACTTC,CASSGGTAETQYF
TRBV4-2,TRBD2,few,TRBJ2-5,TGTGCCAGCAGCCAAGATTCGCCGTTGACTAGCGGGGGGGCGTGGGAGACCCAGTACTTC,CASSQDSPLTSGGAWETQYF
TRBV14,NA,NA,TRBJ2-5,TGTGCCAGCAGCCTCTATAAGGGGGAGACCCAGTACTTC,CASSLYKGETQYF
TRBV5-6,NA,NA,TRBJ1-3,TGTGCCAGCAGCTTGGGACGGATCGGCTCTGGAAACACCATATATTTT,CASSLGRIGSGNTIYF
TRBV6-1,NA,NA,TRBJ2-3,TGTGCCAGCCGTTGGACGGCTACTAGCATAGATACGCAGTATTTT,CASRWTATSIDTQYF
TRBV20-1,NA,NA,TRBJ2-3,TGCAGTGCCAACCCCACAGATACGCAGTATTTT,CSANPTDTQYF
TRBV4-3,NA,NA,TRBJ1-6,TGCGCCAGCAGCCAAGGAGTAAGGGACAATTCACCCCTCCACTTT,CASSQGVRDNSPLHF